The rows below give T cell receptor beta chains drawn from one sample of a study of ipilimumab plus nivolumab after autologous stem cell transplantation. Clones were read by immunoSEQ multiplex PCR, and TCRdb kept only the in-frame ones, dropping some. The top ten clones hold around 5.2% of a sample with under 30,000 clones, roughly 84% of them seen once. The sequences come from PBMCs, collected in a trial of ipilimumab plus nivolumab as post-transplant consolidation. The receptors derive from a male donor with diffuse large B-cell lymphoma. Both conserved end residues are part of each CDR3. The order of the fields is CDR3 length, V gene, clone size, J gene, D gene, CDR3 DNA, CDR3 protein. A D gene is named only where the DNA matches it firmly. Clone size is given for some rows only: seen once, a few or many times, or a class if the clone is expanded.

length: 14
V: TRBV18
size: -
J: TRBJ2-5
D: TRBD1
DNA: TGTGCCAGCTCGCCGGGACAGACGACAGTGTCCCAGTACTTC
CDR3: CASSPGQTTVSQYF

length: 13
V: TRBV6-1
size: -
J: TRBJ2-5
D: -
DNA: TGTGCCTCCGTTTGGGGTTTCCAAGAGACCCAGTACTTC
CDR3: CASVWGFQETQYF

length: 13
V: TRBV7-2
size: -
J: TRBJ2-1
D: -
DNA: TGTGCCAGCAGCTTAGCGGGCCGGGATGAGCAGTTCTTC
CDR3: CASSLAGRDEQFF

length: 12
V: TRBV25-1
size: few
J: TRBJ1-6
D: -
DNA: TGTGCCAGCAGTGCATTAAATTCACCCCTCCACTTT
CDR3: CASSALNSPLHF

length: 13
V: TRBV5-1
size: -
J: TRBJ2-7
D: -
DNA: TGCGCCAGCAGCTTGGTTAGGGAAGGCGAGCAGTACTTC
CDR3: CASSLVREGEQYF

length: 16
V: TRBV5-1
size: once
J: TRBJ2-2
D: -
DNA: TGCGCCAGCAGCTTCGTGCCTAGTCGTGGCACCGGGGAGCTGTTTTTT
CDR3: CASSFVPSRGTGELFF

length: 13
V: TRBV19
size: -
J: TRBJ1-2
D: -
DNA: TGTGCCAGTAGTACACAGACCTACTATGGCTACACCTTC
CDR3: CASSTQTYYGYTF

length: 13
V: TRBV5-1
size: -
J: TRBJ1-2
D: -
DNA: TGCGCCAGCAGCCAAATTATGGAGGGTGGCTACACCTTC
CDR3: CASSQIMEGGYTF

length: 14
V: TRBV5-8
size: -
J: TRBJ1-1
D: -
DNA: TGTGCCAGCAGCCGTCGGGGGGCGGTCACTGAAGCTTTCTTT
CDR3: CASSRRGAVTEAFF

length: 15
V: TRBV6-5
size: -
J: TRBJ2-2
D: -
DNA: TGTGCCAGCAGCTCCCCCAGACCGAACACCGGGGAGCTGTTTTTT
CDR3: CASSSPRPNTGELFF

length: 13
V: TRBV12-5
size: -
J: TRBJ2-5
D: -
DNA: TGTGCTAGTGGTTTGGGAGGGACGGAGACCCAGTACTTC
CDR3: CASGLGGTETQYF

length: 14
V: TRBV6-6
size: -
J: TRBJ2-3
D: TRBD2
DNA: TGTGCCAGCAACCTGGGCGGGGGGAAAGATACGCAGTATTTT
CDR3: CASNLGGGKDTQYF

length: 17
V: TRBV4-2
size: -
J: TRBJ2-5
D: -
DNA: TGTGCCAGCAGCCCTAGGGGGGCTAAGCAGGGACAAGAGACCCAGTACTTC
CDR3: CASSPRGAKQGQETQYF

length: 14
V: TRBV5-1
size: -
J: TRBJ1-5
D: -
DNA: TGCGCCAGCAAGGGACAAGGGCCCAATCAGCCCCAGCATTTT
CDR3: CASKGQGPNQPQHF

length: 13
V: TRBV11-1
size: once
J: TRBJ1-2
D: -
DNA: TGTGCCAGCAGCTTCCCCCCAGCCGGGGGCTACACCTTC
CDR3: CASSFPPAGGYTF

length: 17
V: TRBV5-1
size: -
J: TRBJ2-2
D: -
DNA: TGCGCCAGCAGCTACCCGCCGGGACAAGAGAACACCGGGGAGCTGTTTTTT
CDR3: CASSYPPGQENTGELFF

length: 16
V: TRBV30
size: -
J: TRBJ2-3
D: TRBD2
DNA: TGTGCCTGGAGTGTACTAGCGGGGGGTGGCACAGATACGCAGTATTTT
CDR3: CAWSVLAGGGTDTQYF

length: 16
V: TRBV18
size: -
J: TRBJ1-3
D: TRBD1
DNA: TGTGCCAGCTCACCACTGGAGGGGGCTCAACCAAACACCATATATTTT
CDR3: CASSPLEGAQPNTIYF

length: 13
V: TRBV5-1
size: -
J: TRBJ1-3
D: -
DNA: TGCGCCAGCAAGGTCGCCTCTGGAAACACCATATATTTT
CDR3: CASKVASGNTIYF

length: 16
V: TRBV27
size: -
J: TRBJ2-3
D: TRBD2
DNA: TGTGCCACCCGCCGGCTAGCGGGGGGTCACACAGATACGCAGTATTTT
CDR3: CATRRLAGGHTDTQYF

length: 16
V: TRBV5-4
size: -
J: TRBJ1-2
D: TRBD1
DNA: TGTGCCAGCAGCTTCCCCTCGAGACAGGGAGGGGATGGCTACACCTTC
CDR3: CASSFPSRQGGDGYTF

length: 15
V: TRBV19
size: -
J: TRBJ1-5
D: -
DNA: TGTGCCAGCCACCGAACCTTGGCTAGCAATCAGCCCCAGCATTTT
CDR3: CASHRTLASNQPQHF

length: 13
V: TRBV6-1
size: -
J: TRBJ1-4
D: -
DNA: TGTGCCAGCAGTGAAGAGGTGAGGGGAAAACTGTTTTTT
CDR3: CASSEEVRGKLFF

length: 13
V: TRBV6-1
size: -
J: TRBJ2-2
D: TRBD1
DNA: TGTGCCAGCCGTCTGACAGGGCCCGGGGAGCTGTTTTTT
CDR3: CASRLTGPGELFF

length: 13
V: TRBV7-3
size: -
J: TRBJ2-1
D: -
DNA: TGTGCCAGCAGCTTAGATTCCGAACAGGAGCAGTTCTTC
CDR3: CASSLDSEQEQFF

length: 11
V: TRBV2
size: -
J: TRBJ2-5
D: -
DNA: TGTGCCAGCAGTGATCGGCAGGGCTCGTACTTC
CDR3: CASSDRQGSYF

length: 11
V: TRBV7-6
size: -
J: TRBJ2-5
D: -
DNA: TGTGCCAGCAGGTTACTGGAGACCCAGTACTTC
CDR3: CASRLLETQYF